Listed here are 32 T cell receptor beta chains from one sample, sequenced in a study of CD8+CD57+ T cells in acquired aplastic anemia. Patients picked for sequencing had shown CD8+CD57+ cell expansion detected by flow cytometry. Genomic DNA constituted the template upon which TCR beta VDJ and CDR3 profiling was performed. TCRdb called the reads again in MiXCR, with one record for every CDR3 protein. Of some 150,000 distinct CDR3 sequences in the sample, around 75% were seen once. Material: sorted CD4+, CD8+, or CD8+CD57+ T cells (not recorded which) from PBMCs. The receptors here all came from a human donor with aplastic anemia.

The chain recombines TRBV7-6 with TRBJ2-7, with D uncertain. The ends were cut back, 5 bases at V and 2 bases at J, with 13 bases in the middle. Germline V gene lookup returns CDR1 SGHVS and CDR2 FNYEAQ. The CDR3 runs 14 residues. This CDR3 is CASSTTKNPYEQYF. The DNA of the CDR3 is TGTGCCAGCAGCACCACGAAGAACCCCTACGAGCAGTACTTC.

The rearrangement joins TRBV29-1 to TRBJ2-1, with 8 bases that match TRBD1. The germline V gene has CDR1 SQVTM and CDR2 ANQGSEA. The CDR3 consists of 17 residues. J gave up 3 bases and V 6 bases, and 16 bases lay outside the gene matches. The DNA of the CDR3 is TGCAGCGTAAGCGGACGGGACAGGCTGGGGGTCTACAATGAGCAGTTCTTC. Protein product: CSVSGRDRLGVYNEQFF.

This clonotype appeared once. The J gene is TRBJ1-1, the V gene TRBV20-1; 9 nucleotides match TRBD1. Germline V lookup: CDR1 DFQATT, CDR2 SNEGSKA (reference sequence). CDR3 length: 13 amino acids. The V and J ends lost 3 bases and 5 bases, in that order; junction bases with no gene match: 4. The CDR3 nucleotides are TGCAGTGCTAGTTACAGGGGGCTGACTGAAGCTTTCTTT. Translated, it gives CSASYRGLTEAFF.

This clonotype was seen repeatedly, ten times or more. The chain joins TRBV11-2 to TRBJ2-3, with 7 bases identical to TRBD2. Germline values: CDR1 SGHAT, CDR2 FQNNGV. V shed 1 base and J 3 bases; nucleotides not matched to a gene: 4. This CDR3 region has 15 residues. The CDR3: CASSLGAGVTDTQYF. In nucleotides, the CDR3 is TGTGCCAGCAGCTTAGGTGCGGGAGTTACAGATACGCAGTATTTT.

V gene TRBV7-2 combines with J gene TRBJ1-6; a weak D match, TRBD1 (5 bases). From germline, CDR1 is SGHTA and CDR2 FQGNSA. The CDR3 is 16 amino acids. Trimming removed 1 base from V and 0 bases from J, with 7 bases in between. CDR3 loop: CASSLGGSSYNSPLHF. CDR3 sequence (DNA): TGTGCCAGCAGCTTAGGGGGGAGCTCCTATAATTCACCCCTCCACTTT.

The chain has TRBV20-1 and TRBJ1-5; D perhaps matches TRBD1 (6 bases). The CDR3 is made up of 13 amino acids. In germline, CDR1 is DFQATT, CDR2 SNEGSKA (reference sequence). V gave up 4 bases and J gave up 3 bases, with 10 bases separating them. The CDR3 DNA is TGCAGTGCTACCGGACAGCTCAATCAGCCCCAGCATTTT. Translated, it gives CSATGQLNQPQHF.

The CDR3 bases are TGTGCCATCAGTGATGACGCAGGGGTGGATGGCTACACCTTC. Amino acid sequence: CAISDDAGVDGYTF. This chain uses TRBV10-3 with TRBJ1-2, with a weak D call TRBD1 (6 bases). The CDR3 consists of 14 residues. CDR1 ENHRY and CDR2 SYGVKD come from the germline V gene. Trimming shortened V by 3 bases and J by 6 bases, and 14 bases separated the two germline ends.

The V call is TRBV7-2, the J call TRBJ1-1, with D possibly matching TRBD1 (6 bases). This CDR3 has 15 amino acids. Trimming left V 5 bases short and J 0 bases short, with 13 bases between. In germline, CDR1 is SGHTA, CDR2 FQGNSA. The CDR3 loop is CASSPKGGLNTEAFF. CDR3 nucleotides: TGTGCCAGCAGCCCTAAGGGGGGACTGAACACTGAAGCTTTCTTT.

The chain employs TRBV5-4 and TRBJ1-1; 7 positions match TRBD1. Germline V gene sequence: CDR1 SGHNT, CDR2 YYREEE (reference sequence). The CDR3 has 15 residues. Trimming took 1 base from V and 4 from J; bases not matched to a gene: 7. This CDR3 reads CASSLSQGRPTEAFF. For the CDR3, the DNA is TGTGCCAGCAGCTTGTCACAGGGGAGGCCCACTGAAGCTTTCTTT.

DNA for the CDR3: TGTGCCAGCAGCGAAGGACTAGCGGGGGGCAACACTGAAGCTTTCTTT. Amino acid sequence: CASSEGLAGGNTEAFF. J is TRBJ1-1 and V is TRBV9; D perhaps matches TRBD1 (6 bases). The CDR3 consists of 16 residues. The germline gives CDR1 SGDLS, CDR2 YYNGEE. The germline V and J ends were trimmed by 3 bases and 2 bases, with 17 bases remaining between them.

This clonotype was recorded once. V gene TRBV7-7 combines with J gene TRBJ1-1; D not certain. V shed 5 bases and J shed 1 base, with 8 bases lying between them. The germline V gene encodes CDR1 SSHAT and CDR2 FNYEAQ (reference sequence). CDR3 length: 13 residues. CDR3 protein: CASSRSRNTEAFF. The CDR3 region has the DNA TGTGCCAGCAGCCGGTCACGGAACACTGAAGCTTTCTTT.

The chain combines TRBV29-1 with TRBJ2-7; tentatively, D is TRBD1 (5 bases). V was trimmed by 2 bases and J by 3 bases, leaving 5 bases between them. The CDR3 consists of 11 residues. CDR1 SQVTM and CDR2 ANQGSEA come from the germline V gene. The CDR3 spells CSVEQGYEQYF. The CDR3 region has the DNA TGCAGCGTTGAACAGGGCTACGAGCAGTACTTC.

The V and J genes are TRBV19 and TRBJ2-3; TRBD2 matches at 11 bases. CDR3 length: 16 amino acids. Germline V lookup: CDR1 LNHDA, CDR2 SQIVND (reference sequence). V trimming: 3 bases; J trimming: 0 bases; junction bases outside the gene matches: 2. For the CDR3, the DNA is TGTGCCAGTAGTATGGGACTAGCGGCTAGCACAGATACGCAGTATTTT. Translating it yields CASSMGLAASTDTQYF.

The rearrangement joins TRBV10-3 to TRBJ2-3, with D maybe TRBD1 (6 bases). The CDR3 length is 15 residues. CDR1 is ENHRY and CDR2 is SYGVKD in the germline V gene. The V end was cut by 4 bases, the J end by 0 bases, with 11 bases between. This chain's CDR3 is CAISGQDASTDTQYF. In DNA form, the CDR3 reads TGTGCCATCAGTGGACAGGACGCTAGCACAGATACGCAGTATTTT.

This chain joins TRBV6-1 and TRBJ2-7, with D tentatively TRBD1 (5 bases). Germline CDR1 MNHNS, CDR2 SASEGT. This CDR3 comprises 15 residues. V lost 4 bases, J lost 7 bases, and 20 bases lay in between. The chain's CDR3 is CASSAMTGGAAEQYF. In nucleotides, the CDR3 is TGTGCCAGCAGTGCGATGACGGGTGGGGCCGCGGAGCAGTACTTC.

CDR3 bases: TGCGCCAGCAGCTTGGAAGGACTAGTGTACAATGAGCAGTTCTTC. As protein: CASSLEGLVYNEQFF. The V call is TRBV5-1, the J call TRBJ2-1; 7 nucleotides align to TRBD2. V lost 0 bases to trimming and J lost 4 bases; unmatched junction nucleotides: 4. CDR1 and CDR2 (germline): SGHRS, YFSETQ. The CDR3 consists of 15 residues.

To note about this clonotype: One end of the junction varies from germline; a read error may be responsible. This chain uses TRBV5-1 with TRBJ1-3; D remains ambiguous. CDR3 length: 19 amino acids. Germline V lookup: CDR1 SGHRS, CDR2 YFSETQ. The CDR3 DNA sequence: TGCGCCAGCAGCTTCCTACCTCCGGGAGCTGCCTTGATAGGAAGCACCATATATTTT. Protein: CASSFLPPGAALIGSTIYF.

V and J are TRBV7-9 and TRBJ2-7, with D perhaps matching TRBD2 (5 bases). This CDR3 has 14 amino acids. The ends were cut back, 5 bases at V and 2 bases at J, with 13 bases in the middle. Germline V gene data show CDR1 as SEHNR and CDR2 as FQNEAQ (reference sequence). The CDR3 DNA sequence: TGTGCCAGCAGCCAAACCGGAGGAGCCTACGAGCAGTACTTC. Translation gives CASSQTGGAYEQYF.

DNA for the CDR3: TGCAGTGCTACGTTCCTAGCGGGGGGGCGGGAGACGCAGTATTTT. As protein: CSATFLAGGRETQYF. The chain employs TRBV20-1 and TRBJ2-3; TRBD2 aligns across 12 bases. V lost 4 bases and J lost 9; bases outside the gene matches: 11. This CDR3 region has 15 residues. Germline lookup yields CDR1 DFQATT and CDR2 SNEGSKA (reference sequence).

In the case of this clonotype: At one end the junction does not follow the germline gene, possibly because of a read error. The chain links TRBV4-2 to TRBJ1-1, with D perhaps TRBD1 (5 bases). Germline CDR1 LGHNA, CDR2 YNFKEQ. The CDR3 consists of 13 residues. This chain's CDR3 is CASSQEGADEAFF. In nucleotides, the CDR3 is TGTGCCAGCAGTCAAGAAGGGGCTGATGAAGCTTTCTTT.

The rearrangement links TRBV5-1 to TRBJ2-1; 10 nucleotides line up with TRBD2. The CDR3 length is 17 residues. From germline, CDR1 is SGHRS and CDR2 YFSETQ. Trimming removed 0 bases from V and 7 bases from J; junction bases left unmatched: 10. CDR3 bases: TGCGCCAGCAGCTTGGCCCAGTATAGCGGGAGGTGGAATGAGCAGTTCTTC. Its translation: CASSLAQYSGRWNEQFF.

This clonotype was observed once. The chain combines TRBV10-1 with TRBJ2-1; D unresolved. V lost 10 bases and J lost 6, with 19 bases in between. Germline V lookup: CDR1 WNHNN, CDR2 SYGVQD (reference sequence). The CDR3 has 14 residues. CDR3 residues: CATKDPSSANEQFF. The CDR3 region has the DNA TGCGCCACCAAGGACCCGAGTTCTGCCAATGAGCAGTTCTTC.

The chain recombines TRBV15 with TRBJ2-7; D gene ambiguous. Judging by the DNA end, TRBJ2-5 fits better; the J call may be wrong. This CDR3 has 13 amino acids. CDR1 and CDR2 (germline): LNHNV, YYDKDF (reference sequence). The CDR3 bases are TGTGCCACCAGCGGCGCGTTGTTAGAGACCCAGTACTTC. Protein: CATSGALLETQYF.

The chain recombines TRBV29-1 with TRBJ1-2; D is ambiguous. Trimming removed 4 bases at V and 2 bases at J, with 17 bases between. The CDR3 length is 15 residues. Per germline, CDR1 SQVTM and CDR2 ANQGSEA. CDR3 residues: CSVALGKDSNYGYTF. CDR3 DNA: TGCAGCGTTGCGTTAGGGAAGGATTCCAACTATGGCTACACCTTC.

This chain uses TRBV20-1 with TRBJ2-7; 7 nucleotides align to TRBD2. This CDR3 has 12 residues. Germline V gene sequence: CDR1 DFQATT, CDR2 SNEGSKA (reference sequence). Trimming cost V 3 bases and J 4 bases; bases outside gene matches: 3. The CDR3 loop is CSARTSTYEQYF. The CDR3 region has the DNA TGCAGTGCTAGGACTAGCACGTACGAGCAGTACTTC.

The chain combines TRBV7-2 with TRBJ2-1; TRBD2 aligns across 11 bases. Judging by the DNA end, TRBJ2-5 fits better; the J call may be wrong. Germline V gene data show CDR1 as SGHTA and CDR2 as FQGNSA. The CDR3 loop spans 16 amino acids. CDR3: CASSSYSGGAAETQYF. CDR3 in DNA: TGTGCCAGCAGCTCATATAGCGGGGGGGCGGCAGAGACCCAGTACTTC.

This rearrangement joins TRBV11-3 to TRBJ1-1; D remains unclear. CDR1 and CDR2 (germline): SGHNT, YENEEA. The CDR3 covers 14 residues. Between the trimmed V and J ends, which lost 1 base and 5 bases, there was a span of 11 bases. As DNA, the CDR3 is TGTGCCAGCAGCTTAGTAAGGAGTCGGACTGAAGCTTTCTTT. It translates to CASSLVRSRTEAFF.

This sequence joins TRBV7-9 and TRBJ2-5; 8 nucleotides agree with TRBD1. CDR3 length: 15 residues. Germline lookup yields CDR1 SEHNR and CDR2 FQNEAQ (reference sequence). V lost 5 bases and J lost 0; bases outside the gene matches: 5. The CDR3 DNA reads TGTGCCAGCAGCCCCAACAGGGGGTACCAAGAGACCCAGTACTTC. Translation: CASSPNRGYQETQYF.

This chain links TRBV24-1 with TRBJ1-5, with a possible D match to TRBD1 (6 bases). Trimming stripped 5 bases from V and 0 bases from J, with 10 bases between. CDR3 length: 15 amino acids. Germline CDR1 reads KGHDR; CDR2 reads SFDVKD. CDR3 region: CATSAGENSNQPQHF. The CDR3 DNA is TGTGCCACCAGTGCAGGGGAGAATAGCAATCAGCCCCAGCATTTT.

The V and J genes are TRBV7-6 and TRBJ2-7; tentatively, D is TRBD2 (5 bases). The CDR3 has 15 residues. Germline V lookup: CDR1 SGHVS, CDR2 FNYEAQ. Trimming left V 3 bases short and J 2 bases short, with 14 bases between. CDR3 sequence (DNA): TGTGCCAGCAGCTTGGGAGTCGGGGTCCCCTACGAGCAGTACTTC. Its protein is CASSLGVGVPYEQYF.

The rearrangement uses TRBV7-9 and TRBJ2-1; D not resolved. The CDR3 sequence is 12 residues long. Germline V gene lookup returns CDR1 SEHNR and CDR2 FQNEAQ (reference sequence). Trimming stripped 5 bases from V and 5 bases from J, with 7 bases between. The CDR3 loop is CASSPQHNEQFF. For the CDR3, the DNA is TGTGCCAGCAGCCCACAACACAATGAGCAGTTCTTC.

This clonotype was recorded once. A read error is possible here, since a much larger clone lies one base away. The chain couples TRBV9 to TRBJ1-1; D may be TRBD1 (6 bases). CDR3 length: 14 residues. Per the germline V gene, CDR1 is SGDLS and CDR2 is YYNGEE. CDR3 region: CASSARGYGTEASF. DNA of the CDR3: TGTGCCAGCAGCGCCAGGGGATATGGCACTGAAGCTTCCTTT.